This passage covers 22 T cell receptor beta chains from one sample sequenced in a study of cytomegalovirus exposure and HLA in healthy donors. Assay: immunoSEQ multiplex PCR; the TCRdb copy retains only in-frame clones and omits some. The sample consists of about 170,000 clones, roughly 86% of them appearing once. The sample consisted of PBMCs. These receptors all stem from a man in his late teens or twenties in good health and CMV-seropositive.

V and J are TRBV7-8 and TRBJ1-2, with D perhaps TRBD1 (5 bases). The CDR3 is 15 residues long. Germline V gene sequence: CDR1 SGHVS, CDR2 FQNEAQ. The germline V and J ends were trimmed by 2 bases and 1 base, with 11 bases remaining between them. The CDR3 nucleotides are TGTGCCAGCAGCTTAAATTGGGGCGGTAACTATGGCTACACCTTC. Translation gives CASSLNWGGNYGYTF. The full variable domain, rest sourced from reference TRBV7-8 and TRBJ1-2, is GAGVSQSPRYKVAKRGQDVALRCDPISGHVSLFWYQQALGQGPEFLTYFQNEAQLDKSGLPSDRFFAERPEGSVSTLKIQRTQQEDSAVYLCASSLNWGGNYGYTFGSGTRLTVV.

This rearrangement joins TRBV9 to TRBJ2-3; unclear D gene. The CDR3 spans 15 residues. The germline V gene has CDR1 SGDLS and CDR2 YYNGEE. Trimming left V 6 bases short and J 6 bases short, with 20 bases between. The CDR3 sequence is CASTPMGLLYDTQYF. DNA for the CDR3: TGTGCCAGCACTCCAATGGGCCTTCTATATGATACGCAGTATTTT.

DNA of the CDR3: TGTGCCAGCAGCAGTGGGTCGCTGGGCGAAAAACTGTTTTTT. Translated, it gives CASSSGSLGEKLFF. V usage is TRBV7-8 and J usage is TRBJ1-4; no firm D call. Germline V gene lookup returns CDR1 SGHVS and CDR2 FQNEAQ. Deletions cut 5 bases from V and 8 bases from J, with 15 bases between. The CDR3 covers 14 residues.

This chain connects TRBV9 to TRBJ2-7; the D gene is possibly TRBD1 (6 bases). Germline values: CDR1 SGDLS, CDR2 YYNGEE. V lost 0 bases and J 7 bases, leaving 14 bases between the germline ends. The CDR3 has 14 amino acids. The CDR3 sequence is CASSVETGVREQYF. In DNA form, the CDR3 reads TGTGCCAGCAGCGTAGAGACAGGAGTGAGGGAGCAGTACTTC.

This clone came up once. The chain links TRBV19 to TRBJ1-5, with 8 bases aligning to TRBD1. V shed 4 bases, J shed 10 bases, and the junction held 12 bases outside the gene matches. The CDR3 runs 15 residues. CDR1 and CDR2 (germline): LNHDA, SQIVND (reference sequence). The CDR3 DNA follows: TGTGCCAGTAGTACCCTGGGACAGGCCACTTCACCCCAGCATTTT. Protein product: CASSTLGQATSPQHF.

The chain uses TRBV27 and TRBJ1-2, with D perhaps TRBD1 (6 bases). With 8 bases removed from V and 8 bases from J, the gap between germline ends came to 12 bases. CDR1 and CDR2 from the germline V gene are MNHEY and SMNVEV (reference sequence). The CDR3 has 11 amino acids. CDR3 in DNA: TGTGCCAGCGGGTCAGGGGAAGGCTACACCTTC. Translating gives CASGSGEGYTF.

CDR3 bases: TGTGCCAGCAGTTCCCGGCGTGGGCCCGACGCCTACGAGCAGTACTTC. It specifies CASSSRRGPDAYEQYF. The J gene is TRBJ2-7, the V gene TRBV28; D is uncertain. CDR3 size: 16 residues. Per germline, CDR1 MDHEN and CDR2 SYDVKM. Trimming removed 4 bases from V and 2 bases from J, with 18 bases in between.

The chain uses TRBV5-1 and TRBJ2-1; no firm D call. Trimming shortened V by 4 bases and J by 10 bases, and 12 bases separated the two germline ends. The V gene's germline CDR1 is SGHRS and CDR2 YFSETQ. The CDR3 is 12 residues long. CDR3 bases: TGCGCCAGCAGCGGCGTGGCAGGCGAGCAGTTCTTC. This translates into CASSGVAGEQFF.

CDR3 sequence: CATSRDSGTGWSQPQHF. CDR3 coding DNA: TGTGCCACCAGCAGAGATTCGGGTACAGGGTGGAGTCAGCCCCAGCATTTT. The chain combines TRBV15 with TRBJ1-5, with D perhaps matching TRBD1 (6 bases). CDR3 size: 17 residues. The germline V gene encodes CDR1 LNHNV and CDR2 YYDKDF (reference sequence). V dropped 0 bases and J dropped 6 bases, with 18 bases sitting between them.

The sample holds one count of this clone. The chain joins TRBV25-1 to TRBJ2-3, with no clear D. The CDR3 is 14 amino acids. Per the germline V gene, CDR1 is MGHDK and CDR2 is SYGVNS. V dropped 1 base and J dropped 0 bases, with 5 bases sitting between them. The CDR3 nucleotides read TGTGCCAGCAGTGAATTGTATAGCACAGATACGCAGTATTTT. Its protein product is CASSELYSTDTQYF.

The rearrangement links TRBV21-1 to TRBJ2-7; the table names TRBD1, a call not compared with the DNA. TRBV21-1 is noted as a pseudogene. The CDR3 runs to 16 residues. The CDR3 sequence: CASSKKAGTGLGEQYF. The CDR3 DNA reads as TGTGCCAGCAGCAAAAAAGCGGGGACAGGGCTGGGCGAGCAGTACTTC.

The chain recombines TRBV19 with TRBJ2-3; perhaps TRBD2 as D (5 bases). The CDR3 extends over 15 amino acids. The V end lost 3 bases, the J end lost 1 base, and 11 bases lay between the germline ends. Germline V gene data show CDR1 as LNHDA and CDR2 as SQIVND (reference sequence). CDR3 sequence: CASSIGAERTDTQYF. In DNA form, the CDR3 reads TGTGCCAGTAGTATTGGAGCGGAACGCACAGATACGCAGTATTTT.

V and J are TRBV6-5 and TRBJ2-3; maybe TRBD1 (7 bases). The CDR3 has 15 amino acids. Germline CDR1 and CDR2: MNHEY and SVGAGI. V lost 0 bases and J 4 bases, leaving 11 bases between the germline ends. CDR3 DNA sequence: TGTGCCAGCAGTTACTCGCAGGGGGGTGCAGATACGCAGTATTTT. It is translated as CASSYSQGGADTQYF.

This chain connects TRBV28 to TRBJ2-5, with a tentative D call TRBD1 (5 bases). Trimming took 3 bases from V and 5 from J, leaving 10 bases between them. Germline V gives CDR1 MDHEN, CDR2 SYDVKM. This CDR3 region has 13 residues. CDR3 DNA: TGTGCCAGCAGTTTCAGGGAATTGGAGACCCAGTACTTC. Residues: CASSFRELETQYF. Full variable domain (remainder filled in from reference TRBV28 and TRBJ2-5): DVKVTQSSRYLVKRTGEKVFLECVQDMDHENMFWYRQDPGLGLRLIYFSYDVKMKEKGDIPEGYSVSREKKERFSLILESASTNQTSMYLCASSFRELETQYFGPGTRLLVL.

This clone was seen only once. V gene TRBV11-3 combines with J gene TRBJ2-5; D is possibly TRBD2 (6 bases). Germline V lookup: CDR1 SGHNT, CDR2 YENEEA. The V gene lost 5 bases and the J gene lost 4 bases, with 20 bases spanning the gap. The CDR3 has 16 amino acids. CDR3 amino acids: CASSQNGGGIRETQYF. For the CDR3, the DNA is TGTGCCAGCAGCCAAAATGGGGGAGGAATTAGAGAGACCCAGTACTTC.

The CDR3: CASRNSLDTGYQETQYF. The CDR3 DNA reads TGTGCCAGCAGAAATAGTCTGGACACTGGGTACCAAGAGACCCAGTACTTC. The V call is TRBV11-1, the J call TRBJ2-5, with D tentatively TRBD1 (5 bases). Trimming removed 6 bases from V and 0 bases from J, with 20 bases in between. The CDR3 is made up of 17 amino acids. Germline V CDR1 and CDR2: SGHAT, FQDESV (reference sequence).

The chain couples TRBV5-6 to TRBJ1-6, with unresolved D. This CDR3 has 14 amino acids. V shed 7 bases and J shed 0 bases, with 8 bases lying between them. CDR1 SGHDT and CDR2 YYEEEE come from the germline V gene. CDR3 loop: CASSRRSYNSPLHF. CDR3 DNA sequence: TGTGCCAGCTCCCGTCGCTCCTATAATTCACCCCTCCACTTT.

The chain is built from TRBV5-1 and TRBJ2-1, with D perhaps matching TRBD1 (6 bases). The CDR3 spans 15 residues. Germline CDR1 is SGHRS and CDR2 is YFSETQ. The V end lost 4 bases, the J end lost 4 bases, and 15 bases lay between the germline ends. The CDR3 loop reads CASSPEGDTYNEQFF. The CDR3 coding sequence is TGCGCCAGCAGCCCTGAAGGGGACACTTACAATGAGCAGTTCTTC.

The chain employs TRBV5-4 and TRBJ2-2; 7 bases line up with TRBD1. The CDR3 has 17 amino acids. The V and J ends lost 4 bases and 4 bases, in that order; junction bases with no gene match: 13. Germline-derived CDR1 and CDR2 are SGHNT and YYREEE (reference sequence). CDR3 bases: TGTGCCAGCAGCGGACTGACAGGGCTTCAAGGCACCGGGGAGCTGTTTTTT. Protein product: CASSGLTGLQGTGELFF.

CDR3 sequence: CASSLARLDEQYF. CDR3 bases: TGTGCCAGCAGCTTAGCACGACTAGACGAGCAGTACTTC. The chain is built from TRBV7-2 and TRBJ2-7; perhaps TRBD2 as D (6 bases). The germline gives CDR1 SGHTA, CDR2 FQGNSA. The CDR3 has 13 amino acids. Trimming removed 0 bases at V and 5 bases at J, with 8 bases between.

This chain links TRBV18 with TRBJ2-6; D may be TRBD1 (6 bases). The V and J ends lost 3 bases and 0 bases respectively, with 15 bases between them. The CDR3 extends over 18 amino acids. Germline CDR1 KGHSH, CDR2 LQKENI. This CDR3 is CASSPRQAVFSGANVLTF. DNA of the CDR3: TGTGCCAGCTCACCCAGACAGGCCGTCTTCTCTGGGGCCAACGTCCTGACTTTC. The full variable domain, rest sourced from reference TRBV18 and TRBJ2-6, is NAGVMQNPRHLVRRRGQEARLRCSPMKGHSHVYWYRQLPEEGLKFMVYLQKENIIDESGMPKERFSAEFPKEGPSILRIQQVVRGDSAAYFCASSPRQAVFSGANVLTFGAGSRLTVL.

The chain recombines TRBV10-3 with TRBJ2-7, with TRBD2 identical over 9 bases. This CDR3 contains 14 residues. J lost 5 bases, V lost 2 bases, and 4 bases had no gene match. Germline assignment: CDR1 ENHRY and CDR2 SYGVKD. CDR3 sequence: CAISEGRGGHEQYF. Written as DNA, the CDR3 is TGTGCCATCAGTGAGGGGCGGGGGGGCCACGAGCAGTACTTC.